The next 7 T cell receptor beta chains were all read from a single sample in a study of CD8 T cells in Susac syndrome. With random hexamers, reverse transcription was performed on about 0.45 to 1 ug of RNA. TCRdb called the immunoSEQ multiplex PCR reads again in MiXCR, with one record for every CDR3 protein. The sample shows 210,000 or so distinct CDR3 sequences, 92% of them seen only once. Sequenced input: CD8+ T cells from PBMCs. The receptors shown here come from a human donor with multiple sclerosis.

The CDR3 sequence: CASSAVGGTSLYEQYF. The CDR3 DNA reads TGTGCCAGTAGTGCCGTAGGGGGGACTAGCCTTTACGAGCAGTACTTC. The V gene is TRBV19, the J gene TRBJ2-7; 9 positions agree with TRBD2. CDR1 and CDR2 (germline): LNHDA, SQIVND (reference sequence). The CDR3 contains 16 residues. V lost 5 bases to trimming and J lost 4 bases; unmatched junction nucleotides: 12.

This chain joins TRBV12-3 or TRBV12-4 and TRBJ2-1; 8 bases are shared with TRBD2. V was clipped by 3 bases and J by 5 bases; unmatched bases: 9. This CDR3 contains 16 residues. The CDR3 loop is CASSFGNSGNDNEQFF. The CDR3 DNA reads TGTGCCAGCAGTTTTGGAAATAGCGGGAACGACAATGAGCAGTTCTTC.

This sequence joins TRBV6-5 and TRBJ2-1; tentatively, D is TRBD2 (5 bases). V was cut by 0 bases and J by 10 bases, with 10 bases left in between. There are 13 residues in the CDR3. Per the germline V gene, CDR1 is MNHEY and CDR2 is SVGAGI. The CDR3 sequence: CASSYSGGPEQFF. The CDR3 DNA reads as TGTGCCAGCAGTTACTCAGGAGGCCCCGAGCAGTTCTTC.

The rearrangement joins TRBV29-1 to TRBJ1-3; 7 positions match TRBD1. This CDR3 has 12 amino acids. J gave up 6 bases and V 3 bases, and 2 bases lay outside the gene matches. The germline CDR1 and CDR2 sequences are SQVTM and ANQGSEA. CDR3 bases: TGCAGCGTTGATACAGGGGAAAACACCATATATTTT. Translated, it gives CSVDTGENTIYF.

The chain carries TRBV27 and TRBJ1-1, with no clear D. The length of the CDR3 is 15 residues. V was clipped by 6 bases and J by 0 bases, with 14 bases between them. The germline V gene encodes CDR1 MNHEY and CDR2 SMNVEV (reference sequence). This CDR3 is CASSLRLGMNTEAFF. DNA for the CDR3: TGTGCCAGCAGCTTGCGCCTAGGCATGAACACTGAAGCTTTCTTT.

The rearrangement links TRBV29-1 to TRBJ2-1, with D perhaps matching TRBD2 (5 bases). CDR1 and CDR2 from the germline V gene are SQVTM and ANQGSEA. The V and J ends lost 4 bases and 2 bases respectively, with 9 bases between them. This CDR3 region has 13 residues. The CDR3 loop is CSVGSGAYNEQFF. The CDR3 DNA reads as TGCAGCGTTGGAAGCGGAGCCTACAATGAGCAGTTCTTC.

The chain joins TRBV6-5 to TRBJ2-6, with TRBD1 matching over 10 bases. CDR1 MNHEY and CDR2 SVGAGI come from the germline V gene. The V segment lost 0 bases and the J segment 1 base; nucleotides outside the gene matches: 12. The CDR3 runs 21 residues. The CDR3 reads CASSYSPPGQGRKSGANVLTF. The CDR3 bases are TGTGCCAGCAGTTACTCGCCGCCGGGACAGGGGAGAAAATCTGGGGCCAACGTCCTGACTTTC.